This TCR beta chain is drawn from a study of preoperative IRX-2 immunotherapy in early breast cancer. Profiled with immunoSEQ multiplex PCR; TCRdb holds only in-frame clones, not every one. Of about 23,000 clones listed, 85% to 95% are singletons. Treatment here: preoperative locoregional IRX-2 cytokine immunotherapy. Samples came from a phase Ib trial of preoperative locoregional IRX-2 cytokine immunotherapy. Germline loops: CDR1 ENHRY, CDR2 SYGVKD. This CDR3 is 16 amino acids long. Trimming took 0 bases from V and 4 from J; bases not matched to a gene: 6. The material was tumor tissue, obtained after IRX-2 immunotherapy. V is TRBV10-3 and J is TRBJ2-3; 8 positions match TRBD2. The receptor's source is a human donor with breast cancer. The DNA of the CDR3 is TGTGCCATCAGTGAGTCTCGGGGACTAGAACCAGATACGCAGTATTTT. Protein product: CAISESRGLEPDTQYF.